This T cell receptor beta chain was recorded in a study of Graves' ophthalmopathy and Graves' hyperthyroidism. Study as a whole: Researchers classed hyperthyroidism as stable given no ophthalmopathy within 18 months of follow-up.

Study-wide results and limits: Blood shared most expanded thyroid clonotypes above 0.001 frequency. A classifier, a 13-signature model, separated ophthalmopathy from stable hyperthyroidism with approximately 87% sensitivity and 65% to 83% specificity.

About this clonotype itself: The antigen remains unidentified.

CDR3 regions of TCR beta were amplified from RNA transcripts. Investigators did first-round RT-PCR with HTBI primers, then second-round multiplex PCR. From the multiplex PCR reads, TCRdb called clonotypes with MiXCR, one entry per CDR3 protein. The sample shows approximately 1.2 million distinct CDR3 sequences, about two fifths of them seen only once. The germline gives CDR1 SQVTM, CDR2 ANQGSEA. V dropped 7 bases and J dropped 2 bases, with 23 bases sitting between them. This CDR3 is built from 17 residues. The source of this sequence is an adult man with Graves' hyperthyroidism. V and J are TRBV29-1 and TRBJ2-2; possible D gene TRBD1, 7 bases. The sequenced material came from peripheral blood or thyroid tissue (not recorded which). The CDR3 DNA reads TGCAGCGCTACTCGCCAGGGGGGACCGTTCAACACCGGGGAGCTGTTTTTT. This sequence encodes CSATRQGGPFNTGELFF.